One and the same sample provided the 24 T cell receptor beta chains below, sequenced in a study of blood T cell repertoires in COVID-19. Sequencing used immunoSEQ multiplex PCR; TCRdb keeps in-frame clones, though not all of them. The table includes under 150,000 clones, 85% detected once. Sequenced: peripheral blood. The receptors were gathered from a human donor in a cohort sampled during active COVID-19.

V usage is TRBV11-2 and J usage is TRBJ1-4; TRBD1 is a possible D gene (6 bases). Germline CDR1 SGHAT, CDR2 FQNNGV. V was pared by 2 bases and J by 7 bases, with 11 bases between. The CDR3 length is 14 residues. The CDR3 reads CASSLFGQTEKLFF. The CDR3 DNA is TGTGCCAGCAGCTTATTCGGACAGACTGAAAAACTGTTTTTT.

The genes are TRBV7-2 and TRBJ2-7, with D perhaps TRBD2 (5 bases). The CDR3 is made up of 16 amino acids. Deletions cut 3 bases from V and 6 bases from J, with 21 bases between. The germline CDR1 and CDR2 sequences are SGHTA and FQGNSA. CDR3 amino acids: CASSFTPGRAPSEQYF. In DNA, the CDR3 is TGTGCCAGCAGCTTTACCCCGGGAAGGGCCCCATCCGAGCAGTACTTC. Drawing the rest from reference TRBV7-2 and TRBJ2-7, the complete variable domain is GAGVSQSPSNKVTEKGKDVELRCDPISGHTALYWYRQSLGQGLEFLIYFQGNSAPDKSGLPSDRFSAERTGGSVSTLTIQRTQQEDSAVYLCASSFTPGRAPSEQYFGPGTRLTVT.

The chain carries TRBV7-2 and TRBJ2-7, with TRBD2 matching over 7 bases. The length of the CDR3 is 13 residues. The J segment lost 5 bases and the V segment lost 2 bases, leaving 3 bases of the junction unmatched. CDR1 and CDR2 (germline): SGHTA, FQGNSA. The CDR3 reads CASSLPSGNEQYF. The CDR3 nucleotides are TGTGCCAGCAGCTTACCTAGCGGAAACGAGCAGTACTTC. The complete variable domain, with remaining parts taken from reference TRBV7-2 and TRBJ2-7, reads GAGVSQSPSNKVTEKGKDVELRCDPISGHTALYWYRQSLGQGLEFLIYFQGNSAPDKSGLPSDRFSAERTGGSVSTLTIQRTQQEDSAVYLCASSLPSGNEQYFGPGTRLTVT.

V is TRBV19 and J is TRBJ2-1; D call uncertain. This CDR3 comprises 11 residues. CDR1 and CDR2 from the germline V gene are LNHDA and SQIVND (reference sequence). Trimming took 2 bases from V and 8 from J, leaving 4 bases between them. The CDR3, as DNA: TGTGCCAGTAGTATACGGGATGAGCAGTTCTTC. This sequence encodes CASSIRDEQFF. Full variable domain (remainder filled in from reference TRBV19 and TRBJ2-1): DGGITQSPKYLFRKEGQNVTLSCEQNLNHDAMYWYRQDPGQGLRLIYYSQIVNDFQKGDIAEGYSVSREKKESFPLTVTSAQKNPTAFYLCASSIRDEQFFGPGTRLTVL.

CDR3 in DNA: TGTGCCAGCAGCTTAGCCTCAGACTATTACGAGCAGTACTTC. This translates into CASSLASDYYEQYF. V is TRBV11-2 and J is TRBJ2-7; TRBD2 might be the D (5 bases). Between the trimmed V and J ends, which lost 1 base and 4 bases, there was a span of 11 bases. CDR3 size: 14 residues. In germline, CDR1 is SGHAT, CDR2 FQNNGV.

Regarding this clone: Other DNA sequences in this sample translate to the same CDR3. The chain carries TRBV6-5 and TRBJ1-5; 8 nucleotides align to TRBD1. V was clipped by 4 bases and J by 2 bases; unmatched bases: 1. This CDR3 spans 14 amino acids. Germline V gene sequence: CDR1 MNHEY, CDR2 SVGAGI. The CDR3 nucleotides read TGTGCCAGCAGTTCCAGGGGGCGCAATCAGCCCCAGCATTTT. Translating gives CASSSRGRNQPQHF.

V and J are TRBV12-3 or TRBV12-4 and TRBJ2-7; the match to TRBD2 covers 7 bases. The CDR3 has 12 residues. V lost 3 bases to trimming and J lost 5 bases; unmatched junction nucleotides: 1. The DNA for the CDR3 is TGTGCCAGCAGTTTTGGGGGGGACGAGCAGTACGTC. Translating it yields CASSFGGDEQYV.

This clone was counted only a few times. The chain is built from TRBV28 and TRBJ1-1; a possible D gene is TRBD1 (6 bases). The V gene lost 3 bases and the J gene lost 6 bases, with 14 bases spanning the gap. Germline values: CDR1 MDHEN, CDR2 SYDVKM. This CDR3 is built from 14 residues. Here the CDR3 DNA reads TGTGCCAGCAGTTTCAGGGGCCTTTCCCCTGAAGCTTTCTTT. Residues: CASSFRGLSPEAFF.

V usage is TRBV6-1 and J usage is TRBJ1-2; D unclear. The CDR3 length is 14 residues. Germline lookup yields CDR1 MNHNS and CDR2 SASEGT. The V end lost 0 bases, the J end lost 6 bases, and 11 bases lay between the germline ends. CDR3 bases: TGTGCCAGCAGTGAAGCGCGGCCGGTGGATGGCTACACCTTC. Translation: CASSEARPVDGYTF.

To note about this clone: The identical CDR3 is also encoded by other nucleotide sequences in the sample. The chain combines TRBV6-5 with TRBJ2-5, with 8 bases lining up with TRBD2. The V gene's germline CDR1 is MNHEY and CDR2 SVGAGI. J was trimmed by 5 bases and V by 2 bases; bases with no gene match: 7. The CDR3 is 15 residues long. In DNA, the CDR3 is TGTGCCAGCAGTTACGGGGCGGGGGGTCTGGAGACCCAGTACTTC. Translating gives CASSYGAGGLETQYF.

The CDR3 DNA reads as TGCAGCGCCCAGGGACTAGACTATGGCTACACCTTC. Translation gives CSAQGLDYGYTF. The V call is TRBV29-1, the J call TRBJ1-2; the D gene is possibly TRBD1 (5 bases). Trimming removed 7 bases from V and 3 bases from J, with 12 bases in between. The CDR3 contains 12 residues. In germline, CDR1 is SQVTM, CDR2 ANQGSEA.

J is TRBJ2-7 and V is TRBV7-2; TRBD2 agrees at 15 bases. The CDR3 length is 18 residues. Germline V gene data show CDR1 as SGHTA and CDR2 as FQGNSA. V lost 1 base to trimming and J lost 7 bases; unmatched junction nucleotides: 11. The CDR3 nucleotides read TGTGCCAGCAGCTTAGGAGGAGGACTAGCGGGAGGGCCGGGGGAGCAGTACGTC. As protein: CASSLGGGLAGGPGEQYV.

In nucleotides, the CDR3 is TGTGCCAGCAGCAGGGATCACTATGGCTACACCTTC. This gives the protein CASSRDHYGYTF. V usage is TRBV12-3 or TRBV12-4 and J usage is TRBJ1-2, with D maybe TRBD1 (5 bases). V shed 6 bases and J shed 3 bases, with 8 bases lying between them. The CDR3 consists of 12 residues.

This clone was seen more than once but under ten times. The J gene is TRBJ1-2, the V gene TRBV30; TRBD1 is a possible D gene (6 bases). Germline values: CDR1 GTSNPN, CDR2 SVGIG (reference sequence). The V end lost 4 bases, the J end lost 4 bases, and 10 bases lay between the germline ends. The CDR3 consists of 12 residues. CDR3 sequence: CAWTGDVYGYTF. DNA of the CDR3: TGTGCCTGGACAGGGGACGTCTATGGCTACACCTTC.

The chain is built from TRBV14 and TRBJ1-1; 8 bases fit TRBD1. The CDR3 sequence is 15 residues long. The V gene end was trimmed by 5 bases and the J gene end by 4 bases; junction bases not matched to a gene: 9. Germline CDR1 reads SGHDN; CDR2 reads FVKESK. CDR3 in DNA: TGTGCCAGCAGCTTCGGACAGGGTCGGAGCACTGAAGCTTTCTTT. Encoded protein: CASSFGQGRSTEAFF.

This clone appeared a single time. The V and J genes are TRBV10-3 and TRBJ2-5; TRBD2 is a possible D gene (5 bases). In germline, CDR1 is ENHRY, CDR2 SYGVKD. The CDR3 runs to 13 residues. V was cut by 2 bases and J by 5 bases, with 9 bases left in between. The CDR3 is CAISERTGETQYF. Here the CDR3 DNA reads TGTGCCATCAGTGAGAGGACTGGCGAGACCCAGTACTTC.

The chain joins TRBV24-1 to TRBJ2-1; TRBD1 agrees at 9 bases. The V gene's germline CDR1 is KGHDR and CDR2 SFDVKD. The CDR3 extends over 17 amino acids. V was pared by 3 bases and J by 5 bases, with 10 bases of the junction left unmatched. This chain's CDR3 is CATSDPSGTGSHNEQFF. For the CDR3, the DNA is TGTGCCACCAGTGATCCGTCCGGGACAGGGAGCCACAATGAGCAGTTCTTC.

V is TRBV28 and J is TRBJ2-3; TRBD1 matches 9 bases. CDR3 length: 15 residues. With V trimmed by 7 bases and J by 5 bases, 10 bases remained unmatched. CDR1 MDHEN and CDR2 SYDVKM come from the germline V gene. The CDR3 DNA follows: TGTGCCAGCAAGTCGGCGGGACAGGGACTAGATACGCAGTATTTT. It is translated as CASKSAGQGLDTQYF.

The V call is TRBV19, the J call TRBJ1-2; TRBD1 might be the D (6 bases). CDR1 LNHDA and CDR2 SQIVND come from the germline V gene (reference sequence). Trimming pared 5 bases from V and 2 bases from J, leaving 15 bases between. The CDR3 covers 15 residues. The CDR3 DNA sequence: TGTGCCAGTAGTCCTGGGACACCGGTGAACTATGGCTACACCTTC. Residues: CASSPGTPVNYGYTF.

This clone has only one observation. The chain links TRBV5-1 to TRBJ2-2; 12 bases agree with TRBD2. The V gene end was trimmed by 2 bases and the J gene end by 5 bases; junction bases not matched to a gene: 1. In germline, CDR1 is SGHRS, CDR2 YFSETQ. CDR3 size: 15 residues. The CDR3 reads CASSFGLAGTGELFF. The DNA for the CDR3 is TGCGCCAGCAGCTTTGGACTAGCGGGGACCGGGGAGCTGTTTTTT.

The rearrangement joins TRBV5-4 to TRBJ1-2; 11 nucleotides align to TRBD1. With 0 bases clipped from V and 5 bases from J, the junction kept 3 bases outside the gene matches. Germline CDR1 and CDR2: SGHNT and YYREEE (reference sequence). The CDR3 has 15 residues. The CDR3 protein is CASSLVGDRGYGYTF. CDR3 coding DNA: TGTGCCAGCAGCTTGGTGGGGGACAGGGGGTATGGCTACACCTTC.

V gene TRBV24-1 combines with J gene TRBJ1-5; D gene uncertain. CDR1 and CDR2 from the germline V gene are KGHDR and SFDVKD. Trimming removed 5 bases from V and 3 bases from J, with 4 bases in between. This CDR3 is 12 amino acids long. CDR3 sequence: CATSVNNQPQHF. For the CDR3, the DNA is TGTGCCACCAGTGTCAACAATCAGCCCCAGCATTTT.

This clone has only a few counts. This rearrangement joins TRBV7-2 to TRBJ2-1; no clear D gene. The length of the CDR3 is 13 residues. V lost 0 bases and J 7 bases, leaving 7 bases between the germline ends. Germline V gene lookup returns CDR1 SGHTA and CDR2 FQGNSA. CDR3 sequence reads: CASSLAERNEQFF. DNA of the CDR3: TGTGCCAGCAGCTTAGCGGAGCGTAATGAGCAGTTCTTC.

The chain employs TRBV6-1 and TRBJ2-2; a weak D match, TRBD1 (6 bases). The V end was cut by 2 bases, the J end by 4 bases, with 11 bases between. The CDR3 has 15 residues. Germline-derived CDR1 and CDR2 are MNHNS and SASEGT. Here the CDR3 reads CASSEMAGVTGELFF. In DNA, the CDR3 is TGTGCCAGCAGTGAAATGGCAGGGGTCACCGGGGAGCTGTTTTTT.